This TCR beta chain was retrieved from a study of blood T cell repertoires in COVID-19. Across the whole study: Spain, Italy and the United States supplied samples that represented acute and convalescent COVID-19. From T cells, B-cell-depleted T cells, or PBMCs came the material, which was cDNA or gDNA.

CDR3 length equals 20 residues. Germline V lookup: CDR1 LGHNA, CDR2 YNFKEQ. Unmatched junction bases numbered 11, after V lost 1 base and J lost 1 base. Authors' methods: Estimated nucleated cell counts came from reference gene primer amplification. The table came from immunoSEQ multiplex PCR; TCRdb's copy has only in-frame clones and leaves some out. The V and J calls and the clone size are those of that table, but D and trimming were determined from the DNA. In the table there are approximately 200,000 clones, about 85% of which are singletons. The receptor was isolated from a woman aged 60-70 years who had recovered from COVID-19. The sequenced sample consisted of peripheral blood. The rearrangement links TRBV4-2 to TRBJ2-6; 9 bases are a match to TRBD1. CDR3 in DNA: TGTGCCAGCAGCCAAGTAGGGGGGACAGGGTCAATATCTGGGGCCAACGTCCTGACTTTC. Translated: CASSQVGGTGSISGANVLTF.